The present entry profiles one TCR beta chain with its context. Its antigen is still unknown. Gene names and germline match the mouse. With the read ending 4 residues before the CDR3 end, the germline J gene is used to fill in that end. This entry comes from a study of CD8+ T cells in alopecia areata. In the study overall: Female C3H/HeJ mice aged about 6-11 weeks received skin from roughly 6-13-month-old C3H/HeJ donors with spontaneous alopecia. Findings of the study overall: Among the cells sequenced in scalp samples are also the resident alphabeta T cells of normal skin. Compared with normal scalp, lesional scalp had higher clonality and more expanded CD8+ clones. With patients, TCR sharing proved less clear than in mice, a difference possibly related to HLA.

The V gene's germline CDR1 is NSQYPW and CDR2 LRSPGD (reference sequence). The CDR3 covers 11 residues. Extracted RNA was reverse transcribed into cDNA, the sequencing template. TCRdb keeps only in-frame clones here, not all; method: immunoSEQ multiplex PCR. The sample has 250,000 or so clones, none seen only once; the top ten hold more than 0.95%. After pooling, cutaneous lymph node cells were sorted with CD4, CD8alpha, NKG2D, NKG2ACE and other markers. The chain links TRBV1 to TRBJ2-7; D is unresolved. The clonotype was recovered from a C3H/HeJ mouse with alopecia areata. The mice in this strain carry MHC haplotype H2-k. The material sequenced was CD4+ T cells sorted from a lymph node. This CDR3 is CTCSEGDEQYF. The part of the CDR3 DNA that was read is TGCACCTGCAGTGAGGGTGAT.